This section outlines one T cell receptor (beta chain) sequence together with its context. These data are taken from a study of shared clonotypes between healthy human individuals. Healthy HIV-negative adults without recent acute infections or vaccinations served as donors. As originally analysed: ImmunoSEQ junction-only sequences lacked quality scores, so their filtering differed. TCRdb's table, derived via immunoSEQ multiplex PCR, lists solely in-frame clones and lacks some. That table furnishes V, J and clone size, whereas the DNA furnished D and trimming. The sample records over a million clones, around 98.5% being singletons. Sequenced input: naive CD4+ T cells sorted from blood. The subset here: CD45RA+ positively selected. This TCR was recovered from a young man in good health.

The CDR3 coding sequence is TGTGCCAGCAGCTTGGTTACAGTTAAGGAAAAACTGTTTTTT. Translating it yields CASSLVTVKEKLFF. The chain couples TRBV5-5 to TRBJ1-4, with D unresolved. Germline V lookup: CDR1 SGHKS, CDR2 YYEKEE (reference sequence). This CDR3 spans 14 amino acids. The V end lost 0 bases, the J end lost 8 bases, and 11 bases lay between the germline ends.